This T cell receptor (beta chain) was recorded in a study of T cell responses to AZD1222 COVID-19 vaccine (dated by TCRdb to the early 2020s). Study-level background: TCR sequencing covered fewer than 250 trial participants: 200 to 220 given two doses of AZD1222 and about 26 given two doses of MenACWY control vaccine. Enrollment into the trials was organized by age into subgroups of 18-55, 56-69 and 70-plus years, and those subgroups contained about 160, 30 and 59 TCR-sequenced participants, respectively.

Findings and caveats that apply to the study as a whole: Because no day 14 peak-response samples were available, the repertoires could be characterized only after the peak T cell response. CD4 TCRs associated with the vaccine covered the entire spike protein, and the dominant responses were in regions 160-218 and 743-854. Conclusions about previously exposed vaccinees were limited because only 6 or 7 AZD1222 recipients were SARS-CoV-2 seropositive at baseline. Reportedly, close to half of the unique spike-specific TCRs recognized epitopes lying outside the regions that are mutated in the B.1.351 and B.1.1.7 variants. In the small 56-69-year group, the increase in depth fell short of significance, most likely because of low power. Spike-specific TCR breadth and depth rose significantly after two AZD1222 doses compared with day 0 and with MenACWY recipients. Most participants were white British and females outnumbered males, and the authors suggested that clonal diversity may have been underestimated.

Reading the label with the study, this specimen's time point is: about 28 days (+/-7) after the second vaccine dose. AZD1222 recipients with second doses at about 4 weeks or about 12 weeks were pooled, because spike-specific TCR depth and breadth did not differ between schedules. Samples from vaccinated people were obtained from the UK trials COV001 and COV002, which included a single-blind randomized controlled phase 2/3 trial of AZD1222 (ChAdOx1 nCoV-19) in healthy adults. For TCRbeta chain sequencing, PBMC samples were collected from trial participants at day 0 and at day 28 after the second dose. Details on this clone: The antigen it recognizes is unknown. No qualities accompany the bases; no much larger clone lies one base away.

In the germline V gene, CDR1 corresponds to SGHTA and CDR2 to FQGNSA. Including the terminal cysteine and phenylalanine, the CDR3 comprises 16 residues. Just the 48-base CDR3 DNA is kept, in frame starting at base 1. Trimmed from V: 0 bases; trimmed from J: 10 bases; junction bases lacking a gene match: 12. The CDR3 regions of human TCRbeta chains were subjected to immunosequencing. Under the source paper's analysis protocol: Repertoire TCRs were matched against a reference library of SARS-CoV-2-specific TCRs generated with the MIRA antigen-specificity platform. Breadth meant the fraction of unique TCRs that were SARS-CoV-2-associated, whereas depth meant the fraction of total T cells that were SARS-CoV-2-associated. Each spike-specific TCR was assigned to its reactive spike region and to a CD4 or CD8 class using the MIRA data. Log10-transformed breadth and depth values were compared by one-way ANOVA with Sidak's multiple comparisons tests. This immuneACCESS table, as held by TCRdb, lists in-frame sequences with V and J called but not all clones. Of the missing ones, under half trace to an unresolved V gene in checked studies; the others have no known cause. That table is the source of V, J and clone size, and D and trimming were worked out from the DNA. This sample has fewer than 150,000 clones in its table, and under 95% of those were observed once. The ten largest clones capture 5% of the sample.

The sequence came from an adult who received the AZD1222 COVID-19 vaccine. The sample in question was peripheral blood, obtained 28 days after the second AZD1222 dose. In this chain, TRBV7-2 is recombined with TRBJ1-2, and 9 junctional nucleotides match TRBD1. The DNA is as follows: TGTGCCAGCAGCTTAGCACACCCCGGAACAGGGGGCGACTACACCTTC. Its translation reads: CASSLAHPGTGGDYTF.